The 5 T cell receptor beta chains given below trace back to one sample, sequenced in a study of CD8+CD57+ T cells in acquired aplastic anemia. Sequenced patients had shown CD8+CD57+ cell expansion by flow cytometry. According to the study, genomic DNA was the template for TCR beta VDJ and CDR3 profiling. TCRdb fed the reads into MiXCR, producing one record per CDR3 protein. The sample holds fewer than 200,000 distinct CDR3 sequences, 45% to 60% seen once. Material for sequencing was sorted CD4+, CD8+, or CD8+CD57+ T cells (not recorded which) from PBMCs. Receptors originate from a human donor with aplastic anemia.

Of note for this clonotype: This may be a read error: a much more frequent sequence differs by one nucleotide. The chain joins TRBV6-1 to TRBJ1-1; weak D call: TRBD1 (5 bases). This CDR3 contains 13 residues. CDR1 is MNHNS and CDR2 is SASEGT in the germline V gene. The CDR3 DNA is TGTGCCAGCAGGGGACGGATGAACACTGAAGCTCTCTTT. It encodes CASRGRMNTEALF.

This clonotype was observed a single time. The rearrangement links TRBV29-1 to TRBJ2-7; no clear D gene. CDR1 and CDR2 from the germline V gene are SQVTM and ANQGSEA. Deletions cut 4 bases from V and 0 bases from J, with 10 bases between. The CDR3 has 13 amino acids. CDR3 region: CSVGLSPSYEQYF. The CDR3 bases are TGCAGCGTTGGCCTCAGTCCCTCCTACGAGCAGTACTTC.

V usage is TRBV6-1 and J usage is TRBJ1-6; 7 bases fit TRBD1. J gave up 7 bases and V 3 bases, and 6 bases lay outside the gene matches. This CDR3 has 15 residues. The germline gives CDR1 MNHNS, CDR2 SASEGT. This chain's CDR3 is CASSDPRTGNSPLHF. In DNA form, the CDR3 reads TGTGCCAGCAGTGACCCGCGGACAGGAAATTCACCCCTCCACTTT.

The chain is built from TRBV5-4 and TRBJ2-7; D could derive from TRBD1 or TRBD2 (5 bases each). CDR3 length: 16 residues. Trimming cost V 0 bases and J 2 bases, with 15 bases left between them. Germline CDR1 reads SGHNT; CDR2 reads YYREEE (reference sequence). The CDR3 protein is CASSLAEGTGTYEQYF. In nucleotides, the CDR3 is TGTGCCAGCAGCTTGGCCGAGGGGACGGGGACCTACGAGCAGTACTTC.

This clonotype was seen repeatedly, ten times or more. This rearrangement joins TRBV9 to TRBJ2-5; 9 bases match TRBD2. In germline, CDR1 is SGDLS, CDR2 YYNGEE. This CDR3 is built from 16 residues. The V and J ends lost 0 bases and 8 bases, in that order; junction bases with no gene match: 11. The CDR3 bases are TGTGCCAGCAGCGTAGAGAGCGGGGGGATAGGAGAAACCCAGTACTTC. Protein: CASSVESGGIGETQYF.